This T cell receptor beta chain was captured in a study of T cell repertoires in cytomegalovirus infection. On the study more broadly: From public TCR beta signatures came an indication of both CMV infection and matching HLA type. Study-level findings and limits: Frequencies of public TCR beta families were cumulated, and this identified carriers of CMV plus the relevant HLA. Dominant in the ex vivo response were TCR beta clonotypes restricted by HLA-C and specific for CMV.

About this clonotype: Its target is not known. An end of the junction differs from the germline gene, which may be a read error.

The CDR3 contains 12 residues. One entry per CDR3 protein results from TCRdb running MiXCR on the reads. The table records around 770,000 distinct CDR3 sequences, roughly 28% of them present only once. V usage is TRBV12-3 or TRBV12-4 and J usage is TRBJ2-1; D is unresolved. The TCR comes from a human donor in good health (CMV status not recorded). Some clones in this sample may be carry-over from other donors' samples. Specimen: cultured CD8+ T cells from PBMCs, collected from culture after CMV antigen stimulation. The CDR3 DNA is TGTGCCAGCAGTTTAGCACTGAATGAGCAGCTCTTC. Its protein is CASSLALNEQLF.